This T cell receptor (beta chain) comes out of a study of shared clonotypes between healthy human individuals. Across the study: The study used three CD4 naive, three CD4 memory, two CD8 naive and one CD8 memory plate per donor.

In this sample, this clone turned up once. Its antigen is currently unknown. General observations from the study: Shared across four donors were 5% to 6% of the naive CD4 clonotypes. Clonotypes shared by all four donors outscored non-shared clonotypes in generation probability. Rarefaction exposed incomplete sorted-subset sequencing despite large depth.

Naive CD8 populations comprised CD45RO-negative cells positively selected for CCR7, excluding terminally differentiated effector memory CD45RA+ cells. Here immunoSEQ multiplex PCR was the method, and the copy in TCRdb shows in-frame clones only, minus some. The data contain about 1.9 million clones, 90% to 95% of them singletons. Trimming took off 0 bases at V and 3 bases at J, with 12 bases between the two ends. The CDR3 runs to 16 residues. CDR1 is SGHVS and CDR2 is FNYEAQ in the germline V gene. The J gene is TRBJ1-5, the V gene TRBV7-6, with a weak D call TRBD1 (5 bases). The sample comprised naive CD8+ T cells from PBMCs. The receptor comes from a young man in good health. Some clones in this sample may be carry-over from other donors' samples. Here the CDR3 DNA reads TGTGCCAGCAGCTTAGCGGGGGGTCCAGTCAATCAGCCCCAGCATTTT. This translates into CASSLAGGPVNQPQHF.